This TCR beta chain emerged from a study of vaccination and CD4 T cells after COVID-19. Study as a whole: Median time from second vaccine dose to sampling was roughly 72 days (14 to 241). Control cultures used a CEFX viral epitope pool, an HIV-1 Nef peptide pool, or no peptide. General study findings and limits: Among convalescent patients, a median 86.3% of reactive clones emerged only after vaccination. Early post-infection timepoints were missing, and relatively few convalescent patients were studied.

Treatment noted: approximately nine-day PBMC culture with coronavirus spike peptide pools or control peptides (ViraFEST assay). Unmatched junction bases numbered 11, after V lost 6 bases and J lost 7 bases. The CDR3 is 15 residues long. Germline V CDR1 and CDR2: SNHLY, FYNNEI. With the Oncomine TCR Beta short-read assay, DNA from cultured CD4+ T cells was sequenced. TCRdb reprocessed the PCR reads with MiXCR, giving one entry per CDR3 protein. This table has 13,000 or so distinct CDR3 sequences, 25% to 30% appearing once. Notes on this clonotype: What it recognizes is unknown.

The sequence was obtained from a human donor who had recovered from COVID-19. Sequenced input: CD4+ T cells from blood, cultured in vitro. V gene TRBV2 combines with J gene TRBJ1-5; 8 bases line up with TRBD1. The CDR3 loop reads CASSPTDREGQPQHF. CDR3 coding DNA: TGTGCCAGCAGCCCTACGGACAGGGAAGGACAGCCCCAGCATTTT.